A selection of T cell receptor beta chains follows, all from one sample in a study of cytomegalovirus exposure and HLA in healthy donors. Sequencing was performed with immunoSEQ multiplex PCR; in TCRdb, only in-frame clones are kept and a portion is missing. The sample records approximately 130,000 clones, about 83% being singletons. Sequencing used PBMCs. The source is a man aged 25-45 years in good health and CMV-seronegative. Both conserved end residues are trimmed from each CDR3. The order of the fields is clone size, D gene, CDR3 length, J gene, V gene, CDR3 protein. A D gene is named only where the DNA matches it firmly. Clone size, where shown, is once, few, many, or a class for clones that have expanded.

.	.	12	TRBJ2-7	TRBV28	ASRPPGRSYEQY
few	.	14	TRBJ1-3	TRBV7-8	ASSLGPISSGNTIY
.	TRBD1	14	TRBJ1-1	TRBV30	AWSVPQGQGNTKAF
.	.	9	TRBJ2-5	TRBV20-1	SASQAETQY
.	TRBD2	16	TRBJ2-7	TRBV27	ASSSSGTKTFPFYEQY
.	.	15	TRBJ2-1	TRBV4-2	ASSQDRVGSRFNEQF
.	TRBD2	15	TRBJ2-3	TRBV7-9	ASSLSAGTSGVDTQY
.	.	12	TRBJ2-7	TRBV6-5	ASSSHRNYYEQY
.	TRBD1	13	TRBJ1-4	TRBV11-2	ASSNGQATNEKLF
.	TRBD2	13	TRBJ2-1	TRBV7-6	ASSSSGTSGDEQF
.	TRBD1	12	TRBJ1-4	TRBV5-6	ASSFADRSEKLF
.	.	12	TRBJ2-7	TRBV9	ASSVDEVNDEQY
.	.	13	TRBJ2-7	TRBV18	ASSPAYLSSYEQY
.	TRBD1	13	TRBJ1-2	TRBV5-1	ASSRLSPGGYGYT
.	TRBD2	13	TRBJ2-2	TRBV11-2	ASSPGLAFARELF
once	TRBD1	11	TRBJ1-2	TRBV27	ASSKDRDYGYT
.	.	13	TRBJ2-7	TRBV19	ASSIPGIPIHEQY
.	.	10	TRBJ2-5	TRBV5-1	ASSPRAETQY
.	TRBD2	15	TRBJ2-3	TRBV30	AWRISRTSPSLDTQY
.	.	11	TRBJ1-5	TRBV6-1	ASSEAGNQPQH
.	.	13	TRBJ1-5	TRBV6-1	ASSEAGRSNQPQH
.	.	13	TRBJ1-5	TRBV9	ASSVGGGPDQPQH
.	TRBD2	10	TRBJ2-4	TRBV5-6	ASSKGGAIQY
.	TRBD1	14	TRBJ2-7	TRBV5-1	ASSLGGTETNYEQY
.	TRBD1	10	TRBJ1-2	TRBV5-1	ASSLDRDGYT
.	.	11	TRBJ1-1	TRBV6-4	ASSVTVQTEAF
.	.	12	TRBJ2-5	TRBV7-9	ASSLRAGRGTQY
.	TRBD1	12	TRBJ2-5	TRBV5-1	ASSLQGWGETQY
.	.	12	TRBJ2-7	TRBV19	ASRETGASYEQY
.	.	16	TRBJ1-1	TRBV11-2	ASSLRGNRVPRYTEAF
.	.	12	TRBJ1-5	TRBV29-1	SVVAGARNQPQH
.	TRBD2	13	TRBJ2-1	TRBV5-8	ASSLSGRAVDEQF
once	.	11	TRBJ2-1	TRBV6-6	ASRDPVPGEQF
.	TRBD1	11	TRBJ1-2	TRBV25-1	ASRGQGQGGYT
.	TRBD1	12	TRBJ1-2	TRBV28	ASSPGTGTYGYT
.	TRBD1	14	TRBJ2-5	TRBV2	ASSQTGTGGRETQY
.	TRBD1	11	TRBJ1-3	TRBV29-1	SADTGGTNTIY
few	TRBD1	13	TRBJ2-7	TRBV2	ASSDRTGGYAEQY
few	.	12	TRBJ1-1	TRBV6-5	ATRWATEDTEAF